This T cell receptor beta chain was sequenced during a study of T-cell memory formation after mild COVID-19. Study-wide findings and caveats: Nothing confirmed that second-wave clones peaking on day 37 were specific for SARS-CoV-2. Some clones that responded turned up in pre-infection memory, which suggests that cross-reactive memory joined in.

About this clonotype itself: Its target is unknown.

Via MiXCR, TCRdb re-called the 5' RACE reads, giving one row per CDR3 protein. This table has some 120,000 distinct CDR3 sequences, about 17% appearing once. Between the trimmed V and J ends, which lost 3 bases and 2 bases, there was a span of 7 bases. Per germline, CDR1 ENHRY and CDR2 SYGVKD. This CDR3 has 13 residues. Sequencing input: PBMCs or a T cell subset sorted from them (not recorded which). The chain recombines TRBV10-3 with TRBJ1-2; no clear D. The origin of this receptor is a man aged 18 to 29 who had mild COVID-19 (a few samples of this study predate the infection). Cell type and time point are not known. The CDR3 loop is CAISDEENYGYTF. DNA of the CDR3: TGTGCCATCAGTGACGAGGAAAACTATGGCTACACCTTC.